These 6 T cell receptor beta chains came from one sample sequenced in a study of spatial heterogeneity in lung cancer. The time point is: blood at routine non-recurrence follow-up after resection. TCRdb reanalysed the 5' RACE reads using MiXCR and keeps one entry per CDR3 protein. The sample consists of 4,000 or so distinct CDR3 sequences, approximately 25% of them appearing once. The starting material was PBMCs, obtained at follow-up. Every receptor here comes from a male donor with early-stage non-small cell lung cancer.

CDR3 sequence reads: CASRKEGGDSPLHF. The CDR3 region has the DNA TGTGCCAGCAGAAAAGAAGGAGGGGATTCACCCCTCCACTTT. This chain connects TRBV27 to TRBJ1-6; possibly TRBD1 for D (5 bases). Germline V lookup: CDR1 MNHEY, CDR2 SMNVEV (reference sequence). V was clipped by 6 bases and J by 8 bases, with 14 bases between them. This CDR3 has 14 residues.

This chain uses TRBV30 with TRBJ2-7; weak D call: TRBD1 (5 bases). Trimming left V 0 bases short and J 1 base short, with 13 bases between. The germline V gene has CDR1 GTSNPN and CDR2 SVGIG (reference sequence). This CDR3 has 15 residues. The CDR3 sequence: CAWSVVGQGSYEQYF. The CDR3 nucleotides are TGTGCCTGGAGTGTAGTTGGTCAGGGTTCCTACGAGCAGTACTTC.

The chain has TRBV27 and TRBJ2-4, with D possibly being TRBD2 (6 bases). V lost 1 base and J lost 0, with 13 bases in between. Germline lookup yields CDR1 MNHEY and CDR2 SMNVEV (reference sequence). This CDR3 has 17 residues. CDR3 sequence reads: CASSLYASGLAKNIQYF. For the CDR3, the DNA is TGTGCCAGCAGTTTATACGCTTCGGGACTAGCCAAAAACATTCAGTACTTC.

This sequence joins TRBV7-9 and TRBJ2-1; 12 bases line up with TRBD2. V dropped 3 bases and J dropped 0; count of bases not matched to a gene: 3. Germline V CDR1 and CDR2: SEHNR, FQNEAQ (reference sequence). There are 17 residues in the CDR3. CDR3 protein: CASSLTSGGLSYNEQFF. The CDR3 coding sequence is TGTGCCAGCAGCTTGACTAGCGGGGGCCTCTCCTACAATGAGCAGTTCTTC.

The chain carries TRBV11-2 and TRBJ2-7; TRBD2 aligns across 9 bases. Germline trimming cut 5 bases from V and 3 bases from J; bases unmatched to any gene: 8. CDR3 size: 15 residues. Germline CDR1 SGHAT, CDR2 FQNNGV. The CDR3 loop reads CASSPAGGWNYEQYF. In DNA form, the CDR3 reads TGTGCCAGCAGCCCAGCGGGGGGTTGGAACTACGAGCAGTACTTC.

As regards this clonotype: A read error may produce the germline difference seen at one junction end. The CDR3 coding sequence is TGCAGTGCTAGAGTAGCGGGGGTATTAGATACGCTGTATTTT. Its protein product is CSARVAGVLDTLYF. This chain connects TRBV20-1 to TRBJ2-3; 9 positions match TRBD2. The germline V gene has CDR1 DFQATT and CDR2 SNEGSKA (reference sequence). The CDR3 sequence is 14 residues long.